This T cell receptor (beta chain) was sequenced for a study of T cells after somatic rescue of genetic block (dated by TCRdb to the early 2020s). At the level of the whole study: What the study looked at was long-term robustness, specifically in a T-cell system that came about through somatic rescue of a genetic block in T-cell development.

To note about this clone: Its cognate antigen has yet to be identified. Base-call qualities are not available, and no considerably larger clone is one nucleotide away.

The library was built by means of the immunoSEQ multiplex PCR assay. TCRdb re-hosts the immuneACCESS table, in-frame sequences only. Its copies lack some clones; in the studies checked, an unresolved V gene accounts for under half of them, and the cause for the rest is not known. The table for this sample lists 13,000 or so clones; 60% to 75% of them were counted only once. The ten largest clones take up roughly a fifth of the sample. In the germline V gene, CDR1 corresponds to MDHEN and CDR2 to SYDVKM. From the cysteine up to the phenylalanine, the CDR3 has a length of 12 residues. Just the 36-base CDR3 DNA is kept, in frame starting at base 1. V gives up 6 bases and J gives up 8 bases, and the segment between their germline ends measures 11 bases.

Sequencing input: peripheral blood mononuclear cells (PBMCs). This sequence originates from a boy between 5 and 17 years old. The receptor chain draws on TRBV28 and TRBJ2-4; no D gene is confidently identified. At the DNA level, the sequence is TGTGCCAGCAGCTGGCAGGTGGACATTCAGTACTTC. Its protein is CASSWQVDIQYF.